The 20 T cell receptor beta chains below were found in one sample sequenced in a study of blood T cell repertoires in COVID-19. Method: immunoSEQ multiplex PCR; TCRdb's copy keeps in-frame clones and lacks some. The table has 75,000 to 95,000 clones, 80% to 85% seen once. The specimen was peripheral blood. The receptors were sampled from a man aged 60 to 75 with acute or convalescent COVID-19.

The V gene is TRBV12-3 or TRBV12-4, the J gene TRBJ1-4, with D uncertain. Trimming stripped 5 bases from V and 2 bases from J, with 6 bases between. The CDR3 sequence is 13 residues long. The CDR3 coding sequence is TGTGCCAGCAGTCGTAGTACTAATGAAAAACTGTTTTTT. It codes for CASSRSTNEKLFF.

The chain is built from TRBV24-1 and TRBJ1-2; perhaps TRBD1 as D (6 bases). The germline V and J ends were trimmed by 2 bases and 2 bases, with 8 bases remaining between them. The germline V gene has CDR1 KGHDR and CDR2 SFDVKD. The CDR3 totals 14 residues. Here the CDR3 DNA reads TGTGCCACCAGTGATTGGACAGAGAACTATGGCTACACCTTC. This sequence encodes CATSDWTENYGYTF.

This clone was counted at least ten times. This chain links TRBV21-1 with TRBJ1-2; the listed D gene, TRBD1, was not tested against the DNA. TRBV21-1 is a pseudogene segment. This CDR3 region has 13 residues. The CDR3 DNA sequence: TGTGCCAGCGGTCCGTACAGGGTCGGTGGCTACACCTTC. Encoded protein: CASGPYRVGGYTF.

V is TRBV28 and J is TRBJ2-7; TRBD1 matches 7 bases. This CDR3 is 14 amino acids long. V gave up 4 bases and J gave up 0 bases; unmatched junction bases: 3. Germline CDR1 and CDR2: MDHEN and SYDVKM. CDR3 region: CASSSGQFSYEQYF. DNA for the CDR3: TGTGCCAGCAGTTCGGGACAGTTCTCCTACGAGCAGTACTTC.

The rearrangement joins TRBV5-6 to TRBJ1-1, with 8 bases matching TRBD1. The CDR3 contains 15 residues. V lost 3 bases and J lost 3; bases outside the gene matches: 7. The germline CDR1 and CDR2 sequences are SGHDT and YYEEEE. The CDR3 DNA is TGTGCCAGCAGCTCCGGGACAGGCGATTACACTGAAGCTTTCTTT. It encodes CASSSGTGDYTEAFF.

The chain links TRBV4-1 to TRBJ2-5, with 10 bases lining up with TRBD2. V dropped 1 base and J dropped 2; count of bases not matched to a gene: 13. The CDR3 has 19 residues. Germline assignment: CDR1 MGHRA and CDR2 YSYEKL. The CDR3 bases are TGCGCCAGCAGCCAAGCAACTAGCGGGACTAATTCGGGGCAAGAGACCCAGTACTTC. Translation: CASSQATSGTNSGQETQYF.

V gene TRBV30 combines with J gene TRBJ1-1; 8 bases map to TRBD1. Germline lookup yields CDR1 GTSNPN and CDR2 SVGIG (reference sequence). After removal of 2 bases from V and 1 base from J, the junction contained 3 bases not matched to a gene. The CDR3 covers 14 residues. The CDR3 here is CAWSHRGGNTEAFF. Written as DNA, the CDR3 is TGTGCCTGGAGTCACAGGGGGGGGAACACTGAAGCTTTCTTT. The full variable domain, its missing parts supplied by reference TRBV30 and TRBJ1-1, is SQTIHQWPATLVQPVGSPLSLECTVEGTSNPNLYWYRQAAGRGLQLLFYSVGIGQISSEVPQNLSASRPQDRQFILSSKKLLLSDSGFYLCAWSHRGGNTEAFFGQGTRLTVV.

CDR3 nucleotide sequence: TGTGCCAGCAGCTTAGCTTCCGGGACAGGGGCTGGCTACACCTTC. The encoded protein is CASSLASGTGAGYTF. The V call is TRBV14, the J call TRBJ1-2, with TRBD1 matching over 10 bases. V lost 5 bases, J lost 7 bases, and 10 bases stayed unmatched. This CDR3 comprises 15 residues. Germline-derived CDR1 and CDR2 are SGHDN and FVKESK.

The chain recombines TRBV4-2 with TRBJ1-6; D is unresolved. CDR3 length equals 15 residues. Trimming removed 3 bases from V and 6 bases from J, with 12 bases in between. From germline, CDR1 is LGHNA and CDR2 YNFKEQ. The CDR3 loop reads CASSQVGDLNSPLHF. CDR3 DNA sequence: TGTGCCAGCAGCCAGGTCGGAGATCTTAATTCACCCCTCCACTTT.

This rearrangement joins TRBV10-2 to TRBJ1-1; D perhaps matches TRBD1 (5 bases). The CDR3 length is 16 residues. V was shortened by 5 bases and J by 2 bases, with 18 bases between the two germline ends. The V gene's germline CDR1 is WSHSY and CDR2 SAAADI. The CDR3 region has the DNA TGCGCCAGCAGTCCCGAACCCAGGGTGGGAAACACTGAAGCTTTCTTT. It is translated as CASSPEPRVGNTEAFF.

This chain joins TRBV6-5 and TRBJ2-1, with 7 bases fitting TRBD1. Trimming removed 5 bases from V and 5 bases from J; junction bases left unmatched: 3. Germline V gives CDR1 MNHEY, CDR2 SVGAGI. The CDR3 runs 13 residues. The CDR3 DNA is TGTGCCAGCAGTACGGACAGGAACAATGAGCAGTTCTTC. Translating gives CASSTDRNNEQFF.

The chain carries TRBV7-3 and TRBJ2-6; a weak D match, TRBD1 (5 bases). V shed 3 bases and J shed 0 bases, with 12 bases lying between them. CDR1 and CDR2 from the germline V gene are SGHTA and FQGTGA. The CDR3 totals 17 residues. DNA for the CDR3: TGTGCCAGCAGCTTTAGGGGCCTGGGCTCTGGGGCCAACGTCCTGACTTTC. Amino acid sequence: CASSFRGLGSGANVLTF.

This clone was seen a single time. The rearrangement joins TRBV12-5 to TRBJ2-5; weak D call: TRBD2 (5 bases). Trimming stripped 5 bases from V and 5 bases from J, with 6 bases between. This CDR3 region has 11 residues. Per the germline V gene, CDR1 is LGHNT and CDR2 is FRNRAP. CDR3 bases: TGTGCTAGTGGTCGGAGGGAGACCCAGTACTTC. Protein sequence: CASGRRETQYF. Using reference TRBV12-5 and TRBJ2-5 for the parts outside the CDR3, the full variable domain is DARVTQTPRHKVTEMGQEVTMRCQPILGHNTVFWYRQTMMQGLELLAYFRNRAPLDDSGMPKDRFSAEMPDATLATLKIQPSEPRDSAVYFCASGRRETQYFGPGTRLLVL.

The V call is TRBV5-8, the J call TRBJ2-5; 10 bases line up with TRBD1. The CDR3 totals 16 residues. Trimming removed 7 bases from V and 0 bases from J; junction bases left unmatched: 9. The germline V gene encodes CDR1 SGHTS and CDR2 YDEGEE. This CDR3 reads CASGHRGQGYQETQYF. The CDR3 bases are TGTGCCAGCGGACACCGGGGACAGGGGTACCAAGAGACCCAGTACTTC.

The genes are TRBV19 and TRBJ1-5; D call uncertain. The CDR3 extends over 14 amino acids. Germline V gene lookup returns CDR1 LNHDA and CDR2 SQIVND (reference sequence). Trimming removed 2 bases from V and 7 bases from J, with 12 bases in between. The CDR3 loop is CASSITPKSQPQHF. CDR3 DNA: TGTGCCAGTAGTATAACCCCAAAGAGCCAGCCCCAGCATTTT.

The chain combines TRBV11-1 with TRBJ2-2, with D perhaps TRBD1 (5 bases). The V end was cut by 3 bases, the J end by 6 bases, with 11 bases between. CDR1 is SGHAT and CDR2 is FQDESV in the germline V gene (reference sequence). The CDR3 covers 14 residues. The DNA of the CDR3 is TGTGCCAGCAGCTTCTCAGGGTCCGCCGGGGAGCTGTTTTTT. Translated: CASSFSGSAGELFF.

The chain recombines TRBV9 with TRBJ1-2, with a possible D match to TRBD1 (5 bases). Germline CDR1 and CDR2: SGDLS and YYNGEE. This CDR3 has 13 residues. Trimming took 2 bases from V and 5 from J, leaving 10 bases between them. In nucleotides, the CDR3 is TGTGCCAGCAGCGTGACAGACGGTTATGGCTACACCTTC. Translating it yields CASSVTDGYGYTF.

The rearrangement joins TRBV19 to TRBJ2-7; D is perhaps TRBD2 (6 bases). There are 17 residues in the CDR3. Germline V gene sequence: CDR1 LNHDA, CDR2 SQIVND (reference sequence). The V gene lost 4 bases and the J gene lost 5 bases, with 24 bases spanning the gap. The CDR3 DNA reads as TGTGCCAGTAGTACGCAAAGGTTTCCGGGACTCTTGAACGAGCAGTACTTC. This sequence encodes CASSTQRFPGLLNEQYF.

This chain links TRBV5-1 with TRBJ1-5; TRBD1 agrees at 7 bases. Germline CDR1 and CDR2: SGHRS and YFSETQ. The CDR3 runs 16 residues. V was clipped by 0 bases and J by 2 bases; unmatched bases: 5. CDR3 DNA sequence: TGCGCCAGCAGCTTGGGGGACAGACGCGGCAATCAGCCCCAGCATTTT. The encoded protein is CASSLGDRRGNQPQHF. Combining the CDR3 with reference TRBV5-1 and TRBJ1-5 gives the whole variable domain KAGVTQTPRYLIKTRGQQVTLSCSPISGHRSVSWYQQTPGQGLQFLFEYFSETQRNKGNFPGRFSGRQFSNSRSEMNVSTLELGDSALYLCASSLGDRRGNQPQHFGDGTRLSIL.

This chain connects TRBV2 to TRBJ2-7; D is possibly TRBD1 (5 bases). From germline, CDR1 is SNHLY and CDR2 FYNNEI. The CDR3 length is 14 residues. The V end was cut by 3 bases, the J end by 2 bases, with 11 bases between. In DNA, the CDR3 is TGTGCCAGCAGTGAGTTGGCAGGGCCCTACGAGCAGTACTTC. As protein: CASSELAGPYEQYF.